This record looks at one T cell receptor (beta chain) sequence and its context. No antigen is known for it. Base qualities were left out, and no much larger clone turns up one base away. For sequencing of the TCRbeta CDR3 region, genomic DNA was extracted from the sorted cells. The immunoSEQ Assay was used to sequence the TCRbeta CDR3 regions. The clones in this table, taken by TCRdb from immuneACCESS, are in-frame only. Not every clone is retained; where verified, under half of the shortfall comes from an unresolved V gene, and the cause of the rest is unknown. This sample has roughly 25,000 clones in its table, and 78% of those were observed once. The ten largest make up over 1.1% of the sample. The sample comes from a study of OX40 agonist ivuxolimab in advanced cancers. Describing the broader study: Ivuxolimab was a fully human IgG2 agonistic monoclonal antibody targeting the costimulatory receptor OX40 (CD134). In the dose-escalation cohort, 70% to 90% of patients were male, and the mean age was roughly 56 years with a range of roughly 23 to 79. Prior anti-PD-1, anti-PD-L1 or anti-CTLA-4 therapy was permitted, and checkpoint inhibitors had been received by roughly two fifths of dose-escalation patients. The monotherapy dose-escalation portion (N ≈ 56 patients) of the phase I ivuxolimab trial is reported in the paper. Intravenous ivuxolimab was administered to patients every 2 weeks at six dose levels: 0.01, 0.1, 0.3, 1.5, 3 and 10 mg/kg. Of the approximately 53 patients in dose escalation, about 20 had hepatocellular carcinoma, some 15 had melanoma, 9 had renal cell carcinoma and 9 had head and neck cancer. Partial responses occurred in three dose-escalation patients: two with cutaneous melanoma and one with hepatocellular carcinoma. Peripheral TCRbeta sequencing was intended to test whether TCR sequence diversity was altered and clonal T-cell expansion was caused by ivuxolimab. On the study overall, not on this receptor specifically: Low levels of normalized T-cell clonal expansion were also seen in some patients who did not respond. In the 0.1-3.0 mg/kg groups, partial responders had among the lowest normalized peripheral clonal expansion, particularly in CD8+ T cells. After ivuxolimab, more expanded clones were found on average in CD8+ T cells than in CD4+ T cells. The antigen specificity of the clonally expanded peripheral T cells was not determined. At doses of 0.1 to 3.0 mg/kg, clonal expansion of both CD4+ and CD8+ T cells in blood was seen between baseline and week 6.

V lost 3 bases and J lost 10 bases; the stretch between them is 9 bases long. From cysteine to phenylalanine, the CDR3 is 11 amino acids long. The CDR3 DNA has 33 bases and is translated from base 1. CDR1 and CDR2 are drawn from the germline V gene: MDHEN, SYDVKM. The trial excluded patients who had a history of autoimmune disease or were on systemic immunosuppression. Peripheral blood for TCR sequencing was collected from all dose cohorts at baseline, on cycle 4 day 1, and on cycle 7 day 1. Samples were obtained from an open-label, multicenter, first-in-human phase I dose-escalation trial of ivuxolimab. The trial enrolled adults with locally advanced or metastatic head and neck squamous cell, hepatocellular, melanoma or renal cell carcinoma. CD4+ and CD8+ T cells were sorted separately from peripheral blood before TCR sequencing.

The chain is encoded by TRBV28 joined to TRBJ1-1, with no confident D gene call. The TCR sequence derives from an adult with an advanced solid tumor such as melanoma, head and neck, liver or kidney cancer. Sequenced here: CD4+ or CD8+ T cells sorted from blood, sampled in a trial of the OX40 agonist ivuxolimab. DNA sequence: TGTGCCAGCAGTTTTGGACTGGGAGCTTTCTTT. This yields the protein CASSFGLGAFF.